The 12 T cell receptor beta chains given below trace back to one sample, sequenced in a study of Tregs in tolerant kidney transplant recipients. The method was immunoSEQ multiplex PCR; TCRdb's version includes in-frame clones alone and lacks a portion of them. Among about 100,000 clones listed, 90% to 95% were seen once. Specimen: CD4+ T cells from blood, collected before the transplant. The receptors here all came from a human donor who received a combined kidney and bone marrow transplant.

The V gene is TRBV27, the J gene TRBJ2-7, with 13 bases identical to TRBD2. This CDR3 has 15 residues. CDR1 MNHEY and CDR2 SMNVEV come from the germline V gene (reference sequence). V lost 7 bases to trimming and J lost 2 bases; unmatched junction nucleotides: 5. The DNA of the CDR3 is TGTGCCAGCAAACCGGGACTAGCGGGACCCTACGAGCAGTACTTC. Encoded protein: CASKPGLAGPYEQYF.

The J gene is TRBJ2-6, the V gene TRBV5-1; D ambiguous. V shed 2 bases and J shed 0 bases, with 9 bases lying between them. CDR1 is SGHRS, CDR2 YFSETQ, per germline. CDR3 length: 16 residues. The CDR3 loop is CASSFFLNSGANVLTF. The CDR3 DNA sequence: TGCGCCAGCAGCTTTTTCTTAAACTCTGGGGCCAACGTCCTGACTTTC.

This clone was seen just once. The chain joins TRBV28 to TRBJ2-3; weak D call: TRBD2 (5 bases). The V and J ends lost 5 bases and 2 bases respectively, with 11 bases between them. Germline V lookup: CDR1 MDHEN, CDR2 SYDVKM. The CDR3 has 14 residues. The CDR3: CASSPNGVTDTQYF. CDR3 nucleotides: TGTGCCAGCAGTCCAAACGGGGTCACAGATACGCAGTATTTT. Looking up the rest from reference TRBV28 and TRBJ2-3 gives the full variable domain: DVKVTQSSRYLVKRTGEKVFLECVQDMDHENMFWYRQDPGLGLRLIYFSYDVKMKEKGDIPEGYSVSREKKERFSLILESASTNQTSMYLCASSPNGVTDTQYFGPGTRLTVL.

The CDR3 protein is CASSPGGTGSLYGYTF. The CDR3 nucleotides are TGTGCCAGCTCACCAGGGGGGACAGGGAGTCTCTATGGCTACACCTTC. The rearrangement joins TRBV18 to TRBJ1-2, with 9 bases fitting TRBD1. V was pared by 2 bases and J by 4 bases, with 8 bases of the junction left unmatched. CDR3 length: 16 residues. Germline CDR1 and CDR2: KGHSH and LQKENI.

The rearrangement uses TRBV18 and TRBJ2-4, with D possibly being TRBD1 (6 bases). Between the trimmed V and J ends, which lost 3 bases and 3 bases, there was a span of 9 bases. The CDR3 runs 14 residues. Germline V lookup: CDR1 KGHSH, CDR2 LQKENI. The chain's CDR3 is CASSPIGGKNIQYF. CDR3 coding DNA: TGTGCCAGCTCACCGATAGGGGGCAAAAACATTCAGTACTTC.

The chain carries TRBV18 and TRBJ1-6; 10 bases fit TRBD1. The V and J ends lost 5 bases and 7 bases, in that order; junction bases with no gene match: 5. The germline V gene encodes CDR1 KGHSH and CDR2 LQKENI. The CDR3 extends over 15 amino acids. CDR3 amino acids: CASSLGTGVNSPLHF. Written as DNA, the CDR3 is TGTGCCAGCTCATTAGGGACAGGGGTAAATTCACCCCTCCACTTT. Full variable domain (outside the CDR3, taken from reference TRBV18 and TRBJ1-6): NAGVMQNPRHLVRRRGQEARLRCSPMKGHSHVYWYRQLPEEGLKFMVYLQKENIIDESGMPKERFSAEFPKEGPSILRIQQVVRGDSAAYFCASSLGTGVNSPLHFGNGTRLTVT.

The chain combines TRBV18 with TRBJ2-1; 9 positions agree with TRBD1. After removal of 0 bases from V and 4 bases from J, the junction contained 4 bases not matched to a gene. Germline V CDR1 and CDR2: KGHSH, LQKENI. This CDR3 is 16 amino acids long. The CDR3 loop is CASSPPRDREYNEQFF. The CDR3, as DNA: TGTGCCAGCTCACCACCCCGGGACAGGGAATACAATGAGCAGTTCTTC.

This clone was observed a single time. The CDR3 protein is CASGQGRDQETQYF. The CDR3 DNA reads TGTGCCAGTGGCCAGGGGCGAGACCAAGAGACCCAGTACTTC. The gene calls are TRBV19 and TRBJ2-5; D is perhaps TRBD1 (6 bases). The CDR3 has 14 amino acids. Germline assignment: CDR1 LNHDA and CDR2 SQIVND (reference sequence). V dropped 8 bases and J dropped 0 bases, with 13 bases sitting between them.

This chain links TRBV5-1 with TRBJ2-7; 12 nucleotides align to TRBD2. The junction had 11 bases not matched to a gene; V was cut back by 4 bases and J by 0 bases. The CDR3 is 18 residues long. Germline V gene sequence: CDR1 SGHRS, CDR2 YFSETQ. The CDR3 loop is CASSLLTSGGLSSYEQYF. DNA for the CDR3: TGCGCCAGCAGCCTATTGACTAGCGGGGGCCTCAGCTCCTACGAGCAGTACTTC.

This clone was observed a few times. This sequence joins TRBV19 and TRBJ1-3; no firm D call. The germline V gene encodes CDR1 LNHDA and CDR2 SQIVND (reference sequence). The V gene lost 5 bases and the J gene lost 4 bases, with 9 bases spanning the gap. The CDR3 runs 13 residues. DNA for the CDR3: TGTGCCAGTAGTTTCCGACTGGGAAACACCATATATTTT. It specifies CASSFRLGNTIYF.

This sequence joins TRBV7-2 and TRBJ2-7, with a possible D match to TRBD1 (5 bases). The CDR3 is 14 amino acids. Germline CDR1 and CDR2: SGHTA and FQGNSA. Trimming pared 4 bases from V and 3 bases from J, leaving 13 bases between. The CDR3: CASSYTGPYYEQYF. As DNA, the CDR3 is TGTGCCAGCAGCTATACAGGACCTTACTACGAGCAGTACTTC.

V gene TRBV11-2 combines with J gene TRBJ2-5, with D perhaps matching TRBD2 (5 bases). CDR1 is SGHAT and CDR2 is FQNNGV in the germline V gene. The CDR3 is 14 amino acids. V dropped 4 bases and J dropped 7 bases, with 16 bases sitting between them. The CDR3 region has the DNA TGTGCCAGCAGCTCCCCCGGGATCAGTGGGACCCAGTACTTC. Translation: CASSSPGISGTQYF.